This T cell receptor (beta chain) was identified in a study of blood T cell repertoires in COVID-19. Study background: From the United States, Italy and Spain came samples of acute and convalescent COVID-19. The cDNA or gDNA used as material had been derived from T cells, B-cell-depleted T cells, or PBMCs.

The CDR3 contains 13 residues. V lost 6 bases, J lost 3 bases, and 11 bases lay in between. Germline CDR1 WSHSY, CDR2 SAAADI. Per the authors' pipeline: Amplifying reference gene primers gave estimates of nucleated cell counts. Some clones are missing from TCRdb's copy, which holds only in-frame ones; the method was immunoSEQ multiplex PCR. Clonal size and the V and J genes are those of that table, whereas D and trimming came from the DNA. The sample holds around 320,000 clones, roughly 90% seen once. The gene calls are TRBV10-2 and TRBJ1-1; D ambiguous. The sequenced sample was peripheral blood. This clonotype was sampled from a man in his late teens or twenties with active or convalescent COVID-19. Here the CDR3 reads CASRLAEYTEAFF. CDR3 sequence (DNA): TGCGCCAGCAGGTTGGCCGAATACACTGAAGCTTTCTTT.